This T cell receptor beta chain was sequenced in a study of graft-versus-host responses after intestinal transplantation. Profiled with immunoSEQ multiplex PCR; TCRdb holds only in-frame clones, not every one. The sample holds 90,000 to 130,000 clones, 93% seen once. Details on this clone: Its antigen is still unknown.

The source of this sequence is a human donor who was the organ donor for an intestinal transplant. Sequencing was performed on unstimulated CD8+ T cells sorted from spleen or lymph node cells, taken before transplant.

CDR3 region: CASSLGLGEQYF. In nucleotides, the CDR3 is TGTGCCAGCAGCTTAGGCCTGGGGGAGCAGTACTTC. The chain carries TRBV13 and TRBJ2-7, with no clear D. The V and J ends lost 0 bases and 7 bases respectively, with 7 bases between them. Germline CDR1 and CDR2: PRHDT and FYEKMQ (reference sequence). The CDR3 length is 12 residues. The full variable domain, in which reference TRBV13 and TRBJ2-7 provide the parts outside the CDR3, is AAGVIQSPRHLIKEKRETATLKCYPIPRHDTVYWYQQGPGQDPQFLISFYEKMQSDKGSIPDRFSAQQFSDYHSELNMSSLELGDSALYFCASSLGLGEQYFGPGTRLTVT.